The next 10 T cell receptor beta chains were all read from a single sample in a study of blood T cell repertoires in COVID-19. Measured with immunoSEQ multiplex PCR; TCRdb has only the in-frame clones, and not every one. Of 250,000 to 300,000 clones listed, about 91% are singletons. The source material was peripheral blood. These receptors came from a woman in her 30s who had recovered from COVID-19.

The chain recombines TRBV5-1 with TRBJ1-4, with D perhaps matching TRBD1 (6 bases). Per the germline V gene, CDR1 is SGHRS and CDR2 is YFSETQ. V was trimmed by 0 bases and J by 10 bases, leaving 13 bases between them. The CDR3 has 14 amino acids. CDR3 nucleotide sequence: TGCGCCAGCAGCTTGGACAGGGAATCGACAAAACTGTTTTTT. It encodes CASSLDRESTKLFF.

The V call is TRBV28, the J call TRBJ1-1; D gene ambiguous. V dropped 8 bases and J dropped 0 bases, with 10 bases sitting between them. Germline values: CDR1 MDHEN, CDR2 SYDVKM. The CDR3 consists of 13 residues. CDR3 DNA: TGTGCCAGCGTAGCCGAGATGAACACTGAAGCTTTCTTT. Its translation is CASVAEMNTEAFF.

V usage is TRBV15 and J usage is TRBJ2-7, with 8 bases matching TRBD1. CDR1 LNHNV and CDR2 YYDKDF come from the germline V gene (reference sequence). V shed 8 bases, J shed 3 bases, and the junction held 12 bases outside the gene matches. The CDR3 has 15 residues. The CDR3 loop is CATGGFWTGLYEQYF. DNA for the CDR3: TGTGCCACCGGGGGTTTCTGGACAGGGCTCTACGAGCAGTACTTC.

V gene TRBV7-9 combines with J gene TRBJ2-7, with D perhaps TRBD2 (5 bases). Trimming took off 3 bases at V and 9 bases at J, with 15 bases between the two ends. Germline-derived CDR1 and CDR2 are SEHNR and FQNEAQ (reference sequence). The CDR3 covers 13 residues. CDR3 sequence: CASSFGLLAGQYF. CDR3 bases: TGTGCCAGCAGCTTTGGACTTCTTGCTGGGCAGTACTTC.

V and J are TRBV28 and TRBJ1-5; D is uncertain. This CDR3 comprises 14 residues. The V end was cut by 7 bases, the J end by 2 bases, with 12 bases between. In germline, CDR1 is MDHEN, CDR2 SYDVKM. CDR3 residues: CASNEGRGNQPQHF. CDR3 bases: TGTGCCAGCAACGAGGGTCGTGGCAATCAGCCCCAGCATTTT.

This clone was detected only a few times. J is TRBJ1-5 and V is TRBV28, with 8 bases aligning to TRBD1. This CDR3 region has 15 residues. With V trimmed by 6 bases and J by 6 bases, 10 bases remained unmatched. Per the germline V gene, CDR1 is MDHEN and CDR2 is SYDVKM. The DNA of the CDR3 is TGTGCCAGCAGCCGCGACAGGGGTGGGGGTCAGCCCCAGCATTTT. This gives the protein CASSRDRGGGQPQHF. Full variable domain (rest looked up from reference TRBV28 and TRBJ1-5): DVKVTQSSRYLVKRTGEKVFLECVQDMDHENMFWYRQDPGLGLRLIYFSYDVKMKEKGDIPEGYSVSREKKERFSLILESASTNQTSMYLCASSRDRGGGQPQHFGDGTRLSIL.

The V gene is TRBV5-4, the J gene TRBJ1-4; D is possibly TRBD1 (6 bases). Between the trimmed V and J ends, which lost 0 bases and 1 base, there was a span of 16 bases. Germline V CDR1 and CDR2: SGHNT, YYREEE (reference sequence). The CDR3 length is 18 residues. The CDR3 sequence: CASSLASGGSRTNEKLFF. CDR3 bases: TGTGCCAGCAGCTTGGCCTCGGGGGGCTCCAGAACTAATGAAAAACTGTTTTTT.

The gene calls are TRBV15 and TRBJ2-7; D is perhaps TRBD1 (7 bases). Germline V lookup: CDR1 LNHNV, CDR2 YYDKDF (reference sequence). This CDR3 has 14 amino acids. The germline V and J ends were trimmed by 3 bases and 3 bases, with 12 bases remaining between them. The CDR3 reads CATSSQGGHYEQYF. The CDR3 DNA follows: TGTGCCACCAGCAGCCAGGGGGGCCACTACGAGCAGTACTTC.

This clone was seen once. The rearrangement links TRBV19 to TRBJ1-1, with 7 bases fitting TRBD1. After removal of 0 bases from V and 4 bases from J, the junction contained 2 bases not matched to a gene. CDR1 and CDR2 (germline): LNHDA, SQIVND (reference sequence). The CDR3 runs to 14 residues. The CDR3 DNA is TGTGCCAGTAGTATAGACAGGGGGACCACTGAAGCTTTCTTT. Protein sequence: CASSIDRGTTEAFF.

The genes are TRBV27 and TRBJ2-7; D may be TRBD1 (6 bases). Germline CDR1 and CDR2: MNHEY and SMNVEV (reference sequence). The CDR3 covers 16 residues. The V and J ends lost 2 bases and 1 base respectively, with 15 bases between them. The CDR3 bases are TGTGCCAGCAGTTTAGGCCCAGGGGCATATTCCTACGAGCAGTACTTC. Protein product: CASSLGPGAYSYEQYF.